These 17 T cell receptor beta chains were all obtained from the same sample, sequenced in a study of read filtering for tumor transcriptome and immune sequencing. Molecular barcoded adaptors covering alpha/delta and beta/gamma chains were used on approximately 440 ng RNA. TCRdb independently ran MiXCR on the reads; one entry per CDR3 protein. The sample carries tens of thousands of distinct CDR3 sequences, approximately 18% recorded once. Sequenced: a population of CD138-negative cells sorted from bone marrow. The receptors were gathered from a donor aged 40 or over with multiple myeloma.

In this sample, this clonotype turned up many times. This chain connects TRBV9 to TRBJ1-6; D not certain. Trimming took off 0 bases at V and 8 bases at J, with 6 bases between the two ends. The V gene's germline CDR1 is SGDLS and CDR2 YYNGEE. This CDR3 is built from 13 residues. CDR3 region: CASSVGADSPLHF. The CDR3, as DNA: TGTGCCAGCAGCGTAGGGGCGGATTCACCCCTCCACTTT.

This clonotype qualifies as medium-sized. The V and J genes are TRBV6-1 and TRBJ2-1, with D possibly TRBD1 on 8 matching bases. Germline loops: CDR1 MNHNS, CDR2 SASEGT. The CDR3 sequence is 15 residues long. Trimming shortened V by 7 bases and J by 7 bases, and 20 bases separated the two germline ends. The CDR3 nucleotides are TGTGCCAGCATGAAAGCGGGACAGGAGTCGAATGAGCAGTTCTTC. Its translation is CASMKAGQESNEQFF.

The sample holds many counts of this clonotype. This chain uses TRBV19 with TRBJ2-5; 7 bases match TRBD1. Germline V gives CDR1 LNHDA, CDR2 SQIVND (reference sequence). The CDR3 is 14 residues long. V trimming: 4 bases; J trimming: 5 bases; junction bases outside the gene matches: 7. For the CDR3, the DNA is TGTGCCAGTAGTACCACAGGGGTTACGGAGACCCAGTACTTC. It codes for CASSTTGVTETQYF.

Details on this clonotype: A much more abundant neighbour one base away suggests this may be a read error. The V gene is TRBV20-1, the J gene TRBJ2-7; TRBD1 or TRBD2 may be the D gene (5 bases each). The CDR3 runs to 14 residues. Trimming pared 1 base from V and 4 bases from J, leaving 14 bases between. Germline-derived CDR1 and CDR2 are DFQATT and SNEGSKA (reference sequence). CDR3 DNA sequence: TGCAGTGCTAGAGCTCGGGACGTCACGTACGAGCAGTACTTC. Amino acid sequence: CSARARDVTYEQYF.

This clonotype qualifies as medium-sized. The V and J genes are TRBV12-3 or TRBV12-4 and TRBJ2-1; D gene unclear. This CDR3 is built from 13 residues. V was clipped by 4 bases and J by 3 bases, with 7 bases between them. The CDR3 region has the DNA TGTGCCAGCAGTTCAGAAATCTACAATGAGCAGTTCTTC. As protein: CASSSEIYNEQFF.

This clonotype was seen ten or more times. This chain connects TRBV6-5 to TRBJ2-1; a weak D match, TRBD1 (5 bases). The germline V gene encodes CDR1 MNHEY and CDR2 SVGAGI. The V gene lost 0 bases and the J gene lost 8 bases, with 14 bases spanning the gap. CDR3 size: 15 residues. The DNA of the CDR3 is TGTGCCAGCAGTTACTCGAGAGCTGGGGCGCATGAGCAGTTCTTC. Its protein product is CASSYSRAGAHEQFF.

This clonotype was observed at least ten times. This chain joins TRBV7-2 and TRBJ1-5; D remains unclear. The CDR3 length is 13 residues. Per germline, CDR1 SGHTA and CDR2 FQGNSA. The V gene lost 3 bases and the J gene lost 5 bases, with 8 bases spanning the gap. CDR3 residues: CASSLSIDQPQHF. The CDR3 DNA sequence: TGTGCCAGCAGCTTGTCGATAGATCAGCCCCAGCATTTT.

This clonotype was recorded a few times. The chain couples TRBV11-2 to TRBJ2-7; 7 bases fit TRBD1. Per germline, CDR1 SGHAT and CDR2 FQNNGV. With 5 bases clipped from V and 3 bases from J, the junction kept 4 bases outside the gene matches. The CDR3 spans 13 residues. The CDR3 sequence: CASSLGQNYEQYF. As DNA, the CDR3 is TGTGCCAGCAGCCTGGGACAGAACTACGAGCAGTACTTC.

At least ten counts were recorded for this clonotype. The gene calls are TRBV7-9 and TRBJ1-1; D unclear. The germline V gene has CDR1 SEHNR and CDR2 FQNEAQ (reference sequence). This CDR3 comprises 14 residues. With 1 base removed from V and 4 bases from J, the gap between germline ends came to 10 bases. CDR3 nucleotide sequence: TGTGCCAGCAGCTTAGTCGCCCTGGGCACTGAAGCTTTCTTT. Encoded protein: CASSLVALGTEAFF.

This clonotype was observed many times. The DNA of the CDR3 is TGTGCCAGCAGTTTCAGGGGGTCTGCTTTCTTT. As protein: CASSFRGSAFF. The V and J genes are TRBV6-6 and TRBJ1-1; 7 bases are a match to TRBD1. Per the germline V gene, CDR1 is MNHNY and CDR2 is SVGAGI (reference sequence). J gave up 11 bases and V 4 bases, and 4 bases lay outside the gene matches. This CDR3 is 11 amino acids long.

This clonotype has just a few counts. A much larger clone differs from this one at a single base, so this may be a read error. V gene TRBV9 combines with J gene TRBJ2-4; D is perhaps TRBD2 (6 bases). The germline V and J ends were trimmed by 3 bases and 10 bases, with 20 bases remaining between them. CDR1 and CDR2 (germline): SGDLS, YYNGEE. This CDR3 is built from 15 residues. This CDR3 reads CASSAFGVNGGIQYF. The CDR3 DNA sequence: TGTGCCAGCAGCGCATTCGGTGTCAATGGGGGGATTCAGTACTTC.

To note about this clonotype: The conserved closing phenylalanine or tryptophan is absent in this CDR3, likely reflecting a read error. CDR3 residues: CASSPESLNSRLHS. CDR3 nucleotide sequence: TGTGCCAGCTCACCGGAGTCCCTTAATTCACGCCTCCACTCT. V usage is TRBV18 and J usage is TRBJ1-6; D unclear. There are 14 residues in the CDR3. Germline V gives CDR1 KGHSH, CDR2 LQKENI.

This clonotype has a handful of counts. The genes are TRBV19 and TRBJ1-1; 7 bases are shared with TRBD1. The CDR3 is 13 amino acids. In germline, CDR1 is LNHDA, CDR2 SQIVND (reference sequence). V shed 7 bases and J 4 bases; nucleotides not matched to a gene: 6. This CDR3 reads CASTIDRATEAFF. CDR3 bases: TGTGCCAGTACCATTGACAGGGCCACTGAAGCTTTCTTT.

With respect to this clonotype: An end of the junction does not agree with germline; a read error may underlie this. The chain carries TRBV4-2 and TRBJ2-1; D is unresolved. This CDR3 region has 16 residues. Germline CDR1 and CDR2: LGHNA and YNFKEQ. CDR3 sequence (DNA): TGTGCCAGCAGCCAAGTCCCCACAGCTGTGGGCAGTGAGCAGCTCTTC. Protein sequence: CASSQVPTAVGSEQLF.

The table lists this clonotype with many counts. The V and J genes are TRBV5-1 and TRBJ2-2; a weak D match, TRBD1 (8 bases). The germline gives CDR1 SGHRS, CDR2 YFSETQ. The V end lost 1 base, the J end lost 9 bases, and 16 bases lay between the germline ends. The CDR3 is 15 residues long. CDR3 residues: CASSLREGQARELFF. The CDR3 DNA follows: TGCGCCAGCAGCTTGAGGGAGGGACAGGCCCGGGAGCTGTTTTTT.

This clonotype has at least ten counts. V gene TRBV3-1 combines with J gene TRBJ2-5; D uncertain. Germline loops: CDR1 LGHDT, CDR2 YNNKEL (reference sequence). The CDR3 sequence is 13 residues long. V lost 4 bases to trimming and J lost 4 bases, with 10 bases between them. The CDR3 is CASSRSGGETQYF. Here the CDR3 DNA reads TGTGCCAGCAGCCGATCTGGCGGAGAGACCCAGTACTTC.

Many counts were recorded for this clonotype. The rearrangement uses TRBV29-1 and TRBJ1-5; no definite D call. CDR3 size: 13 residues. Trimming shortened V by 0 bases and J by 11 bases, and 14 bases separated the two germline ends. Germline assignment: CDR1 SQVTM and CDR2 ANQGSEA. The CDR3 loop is CSVEEAGMSAQHF. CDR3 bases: TGCAGCGTTGAAGAGGCTGGGATGTCGGCCCAGCATTTT.